The 5 T cell receptor beta chains presented below share a single source sample, sequenced in a study of shared clonotypes between healthy human individuals. The method was immunoSEQ multiplex PCR; TCRdb's version includes in-frame clones alone and lacks a portion of them. The data hold under 600,000 clones, with roughly four fifths observed a single time. The sequencing input was PBMCs. The source is a woman between 35 and 50 years old in good health. Some clones in this sample may be carry-over from other donors' samples.

This clone was detected a few times. V and J are TRBV28 and TRBJ1-5; maybe TRBD1 (6 bases). CDR3 size: 14 residues. Germline CDR1 reads MDHEN; CDR2 reads SYDVKM. V shed 8 bases and J shed 7 bases, with 18 bases lying between them. CDR3 in DNA: TGTGCCAGCCTACAGGGAATGAGGGGGCAGCCCCAGCATTTT. Translation gives CASLQGMRGQPQHF.

The gene calls are TRBV5-5 and TRBJ1-5; D may be TRBD1 (6 bases). Germline lookup yields CDR1 SGHKS and CDR2 YYEKEE (reference sequence). V gave up 3 bases and J gave up 7 bases, with 20 bases separating them. This CDR3 is 16 amino acids long. The CDR3 loop is CASSWGDTRGGQPQHF. Here the CDR3 DNA reads TGTGCCAGCAGCTGGGGGGACACTAGGGGTGGGCAGCCCCAGCATTTT.

The chain has TRBV9 and TRBJ2-3, with 9 nucleotides matching TRBD2. Germline-derived CDR1 and CDR2 are SGDLS and YYNGEE. The CDR3 has 17 amino acids. V was pared by 0 bases and J by 2 bases, with 7 bases of the junction left unmatched. The CDR3 sequence is CASSVGGRATLTDTQYF. As DNA, the CDR3 is TGTGCCAGCAGCGTAGGCGGGAGGGCCACACTCACAGATACGCAGTATTTT. The full variable domain, its missing parts supplied by reference TRBV9 and TRBJ2-3, is DSGVTQTPKHLITATGQRVTLRCSPRSGDLSVYWYQQSLDQGLQFLIQYYNGEERAKGNILERFSAQQFPDLHSELNLSSLELGDSALYFCASSVGGRATLTDTQYFGPGTRLTVL.

V usage is TRBV28 and J usage is TRBJ1-1, with D hard to call. Germline CDR1 is MDHEN and CDR2 is SYDVKM. Trimming took off 7 bases at V and 1 base at J, with 10 bases between the two ends. The CDR3 loop spans 13 amino acids. In DNA form, the CDR3 reads TGTGCCAGCATCTATTCAGCGAACACTGAAGCTTTCTTT. Its protein product is CASIYSANTEAFF.

The V gene is TRBV5-1, the J gene TRBJ1-4; weak D call: TRBD1 (6 bases). This CDR3 is 14 amino acids long. Trimming pared 2 bases from V and 6 bases from J, leaving 11 bases between. The germline gives CDR1 SGHRS, CDR2 YFSETQ. The DNA of the CDR3 is TGCGCCAGCAGCTTTGGGGGCAGCGATGAAAAACTGTTTTTT. This encodes CASSFGGSDEKLFF.